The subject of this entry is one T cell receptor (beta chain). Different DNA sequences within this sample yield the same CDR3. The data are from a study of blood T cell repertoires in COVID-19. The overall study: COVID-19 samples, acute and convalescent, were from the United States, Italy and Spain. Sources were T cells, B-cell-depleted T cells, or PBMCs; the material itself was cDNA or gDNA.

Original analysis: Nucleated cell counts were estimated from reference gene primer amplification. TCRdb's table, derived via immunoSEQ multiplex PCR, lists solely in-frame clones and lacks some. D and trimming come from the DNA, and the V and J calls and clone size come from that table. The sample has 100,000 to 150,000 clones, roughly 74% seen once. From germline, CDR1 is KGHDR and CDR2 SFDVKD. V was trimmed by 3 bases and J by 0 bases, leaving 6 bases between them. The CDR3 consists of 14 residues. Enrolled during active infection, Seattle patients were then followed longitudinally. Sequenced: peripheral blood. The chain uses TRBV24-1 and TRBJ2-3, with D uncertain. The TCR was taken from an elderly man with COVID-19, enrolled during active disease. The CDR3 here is CATSDQTSTDTQYF. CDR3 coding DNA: TGTGCCACCAGTGATCAAACTAGCACAGATACGCAGTATTTT.